The 6 T cell receptor beta chains below were found in one sample sequenced in a study of T cell repertoires in cytomegalovirus infection. One entry per CDR3 protein, called by TCRdb with MiXCR from the reads. Seen here are hundreds of thousands of distinct CDR3 sequences, roughly 24% observed once, and the top ten hold 8%. The sequenced sample consisted of CD8+ T cells from PBMCs. The receptors stem from a human donor in good health (CMV status not recorded). Some clones in this sample may be carry-over from other donors' samples.

This clonotype was seen only a few times. The chain is built from TRBV28 and TRBJ1-5; D ambiguous. The germline gives CDR1 MDHEN, CDR2 SYDVKM. The CDR3 loop spans 13 amino acids. V gave up 3 bases and J gave up 5 bases, with 8 bases separating them. CDR3 in amino acids: CASSFVEDQPQHF. CDR3 nucleotides: TGTGCCAGCAGTTTCGTAGAGGATCAGCCCCAGCATTTT.

The genes are TRBV7-4 and TRBJ1-1; no definite D call. Trimming left V 8 bases short and J 3 bases short, with 10 bases between. CDR3 length: 12 residues. CDR1 SGHVT and CDR2 SQSDAQ come from the germline V gene. The CDR3: CASRGQDTEAFF. The CDR3 coding sequence is TGTGCCAGCCGAGGCCAGGACACTGAAGCTTTCTTT.

Only a few counts were recorded for this clonotype. V is TRBV5-5 and J is TRBJ1-5; tentatively, D is TRBD1 (6 bases). Germline CDR1 reads SGHKS; CDR2 reads YYEKEE (reference sequence). V lost 0 bases and J lost 4, with 11 bases in between. CDR3 size: 15 residues. The CDR3 loop is CASSLAKGVNQPQHF. In DNA, the CDR3 is TGTGCCAGCAGCTTGGCCAAGGGGGTTAATCAGCCCCAGCATTTT.

The table lists this clonotype with many counts. This sequence joins TRBV12-3 or TRBV12-4 and TRBJ2-5, with TRBD1 as a possible D gene (6 bases). The CDR3 extends over 15 amino acids. V lost 3 bases to trimming and J lost 1 base, with 12 bases between them. CDR3 in amino acids: CASSFARGTQETQYF. In DNA, the CDR3 is TGTGCCAGCAGTTTTGCGAGGGGGACCCAAGAGACCCAGTACTTC.

This clonotype showed up just a few times. The chain uses TRBV29-1 and TRBJ1-2, with a tentative D call TRBD1 (5 bases). V shed 8 bases and J shed 8 bases, with 15 bases lying between them. The CDR3 loop spans 11 amino acids. Per the germline V gene, CDR1 is SQVTM and CDR2 is ANQGSEA. CDR3 protein: CSTEGVVGYTF. The CDR3 bases are TGCAGCACTGAAGGGGTGGTCGGCTACACCTTC.

This clonotype has at least ten counts. The chain couples TRBV28 to TRBJ2-1; 14 bases are a match to TRBD2. The CDR3 is 20 residues long. The trim removed 1 base at V and 6 bases at J, leaving 14 bases unmatched. Germline V gives CDR1 MDHEN, CDR2 SYDVKM. This CDR3 is CASSLFRLTSGGEPSNEQFF. The CDR3 nucleotides read TGTGCCAGCAGTTTATTCCGGTTGACTAGCGGGGGGGAACCATCCAATGAGCAGTTCTTC.